The next 7 T cell receptor beta chains were all read from a single sample in a study of cytomegalovirus exposure and HLA in healthy donors. Libraries were prepared by immunoSEQ multiplex PCR; TCRdb keeps only in-frame clonotypes and omits some of them. The sample holds about 72,000 clones, about 95% seen once. Sequencing was performed on PBMCs. Receptors were obtained from a woman under 30 in good health and CMV-seronegative.

This chain connects TRBV30 to TRBJ1-2, with a tentative D call TRBD1 (6 bases). V lost 2 bases and J lost 6, with 13 bases in between. The CDR3 has 13 residues. Germline-derived CDR1 and CDR2 are GTSNPN and SVGIG (reference sequence). CDR3 in amino acids: CAWSLRGGDGYTF. The CDR3 coding sequence is TGTGCCTGGAGTCTCAGGGGAGGGGATGGCTACACCTTC. The full variable domain, rest sourced from reference TRBV30 and TRBJ1-2, is SQTIHQWPATLVQPVGSPLSLECTVEGTSNPNLYWYRQAAGRGLQLLFYSVGIGQISSEVPQNLSASRPQDRQFILSSKKLLLSDSGFYLCAWSLRGGDGYTFGSGTRLTVV.

The chain joins TRBV28 to TRBJ2-7; D remains unclear. The CDR3 is 14 residues long. Germline V CDR1 and CDR2: MDHEN, SYDVKM. The V end lost 1 base, the J end lost 1 base, and 8 bases lay between the germline ends. The CDR3 nucleotides are TGTGCCAGCAGTTTATTGCTCGGTTCCTACGAGCAGTACTTC. It encodes CASSLLLGSYEQYF.

The chain links TRBV11-1 to TRBJ1-2; possibly TRBD1 for D (5 bases). The V gene's germline CDR1 is SGHAT and CDR2 FQDESV (reference sequence). The CDR3 length is 15 residues. The V gene lost 5 bases and the J gene lost 6 bases, with 19 bases spanning the gap. The CDR3 DNA is TGTGCCAGCAGCCCCCCAGGGCAGGGCGGACATGGCTACACCTTC. Its translation: CASSPPGQGGHGYTF.

The V and J genes are TRBV6-5 and TRBJ1-6; the D is unclear. Germline V gene sequence: CDR1 MNHEY, CDR2 SVGAGI. V lost 0 bases and J lost 0, with 6 bases in between. CDR3 length equals 16 residues. The CDR3 region has the DNA TGTGCCAGCAGTTACTCGTTGAGCTCCTATAATTCACCCCTCCACTTT. Residues: CASSYSLSSYNSPLHF.

The chain recombines TRBV6-1 with TRBJ2-3, with D tentatively TRBD1 (5 bases). V was pared by 4 bases and J by 2 bases, with 16 bases between. The CDR3 has 16 residues. Germline-derived CDR1 and CDR2 are MNHNS and SASEGT. CDR3 amino acids: CASSVGWGRYTDTQYF. DNA for the CDR3: TGTGCCAGCAGTGTAGGCTGGGGCAGATACACAGATACGCAGTATTTT.

The chain has TRBV7-5 and TRBJ2-7; TRBD1 reflects the table's D call only, with no check against the DNA. TRBV7-5 is a pseudogene segment. The CDR3 runs 14 residues. The CDR3 region is CARNNTGTRVEQYF. CDR3 DNA sequence: TGTGCCAGAAACAACACCGGGACACGGGTGGAGCAGTACTTC.

This sequence joins TRBV5-1 and TRBJ2-1, with D maybe TRBD2 (5 bases). The CDR3 runs to 12 residues. The germline V and J ends were trimmed by 4 bases and 10 bases, with 12 bases remaining between them. Germline loops: CDR1 SGHRS, CDR2 YFSETQ. The CDR3 DNA reads as TGCGCCAGCAGCCTGGGCGGGCCCGAGCAGTTCTTC. It codes for CASSLGGPEQFF.